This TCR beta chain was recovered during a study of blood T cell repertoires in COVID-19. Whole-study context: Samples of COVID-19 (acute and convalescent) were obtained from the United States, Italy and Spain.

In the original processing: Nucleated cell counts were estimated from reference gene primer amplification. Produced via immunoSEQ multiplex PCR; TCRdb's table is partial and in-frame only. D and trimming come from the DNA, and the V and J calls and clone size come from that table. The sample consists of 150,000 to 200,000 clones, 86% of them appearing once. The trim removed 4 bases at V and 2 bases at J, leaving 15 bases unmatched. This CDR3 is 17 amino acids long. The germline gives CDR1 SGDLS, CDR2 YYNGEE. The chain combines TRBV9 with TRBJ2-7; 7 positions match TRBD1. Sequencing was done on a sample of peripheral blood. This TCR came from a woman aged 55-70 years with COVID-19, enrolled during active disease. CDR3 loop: CASSPSSAGGKTYEQYF. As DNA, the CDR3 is TGTGCCAGCAGCCCCTCATCCGCAGGGGGAAAAACCTACGAGCAGTACTTC.